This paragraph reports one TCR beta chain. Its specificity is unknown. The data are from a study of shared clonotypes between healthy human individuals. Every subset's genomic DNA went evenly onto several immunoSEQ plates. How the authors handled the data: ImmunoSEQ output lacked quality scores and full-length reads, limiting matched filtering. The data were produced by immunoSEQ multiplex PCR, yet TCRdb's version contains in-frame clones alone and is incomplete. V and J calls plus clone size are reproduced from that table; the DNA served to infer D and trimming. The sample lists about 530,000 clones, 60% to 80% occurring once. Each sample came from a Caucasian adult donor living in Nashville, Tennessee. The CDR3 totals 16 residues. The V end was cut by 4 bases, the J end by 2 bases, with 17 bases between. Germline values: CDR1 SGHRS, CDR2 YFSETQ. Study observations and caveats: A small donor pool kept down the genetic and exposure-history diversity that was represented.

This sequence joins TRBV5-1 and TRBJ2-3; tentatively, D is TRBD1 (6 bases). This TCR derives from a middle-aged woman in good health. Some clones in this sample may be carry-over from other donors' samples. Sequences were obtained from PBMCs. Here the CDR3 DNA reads TGCGCCAGCAGCCCTCCAACAGGGCTCCTCACAGATACGCAGTATTTT. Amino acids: CASSPPTGLLTDTQYF.